One sample yielded the 20 T cell receptor beta chains listed below, sequenced in a study of vaccination and CD4 T cells after COVID-19. Their antigens are not known. The treatment is: approximately nine-day PBMC culture with coronavirus spike peptide pools or control peptides (ViraFEST assay). It was before the COVID-19 pandemic (2011-2018) that the unexposed donor's CD4+ T cells were collected. Cultured CD4+ T cell DNA underwent sequencing with the Oncomine TCR Beta short-read assay. In TCRdb, the PCR reads were re-called with MiXCR into one record per CDR3 protein. The table has 4,000 to 5,000 distinct CDR3 sequences, around 64% seen once. Material for sequencing was CD4+ T cells from blood, cultured in vitro. The receptors shown here come from a human donor in good health.

This chain's CDR3 is CSADHPWGQETQYF. CDR3 nucleotides: TGCAGTGCTGATCACCCCTGGGGGCAAGAGACCCAGTACTTC. The J gene is TRBJ2-5, the V gene TRBV20-1; D tentatively reads TRBD1 or TRBD2 (5 bases each). CDR1 and CDR2 from the germline V gene are DFQATT and SNEGSKA (reference sequence). V gave up 5 bases and J gave up 2 bases, with 15 bases separating them. This CDR3 spans 14 amino acids.

The gene calls are TRBV6-2 or TRBV6-3 and TRBJ1-6; D gene unclear. The CDR3 is 15 residues long. From germline, CDR1 is MNHEY and CDR2 SVGEGT. V was shortened by 8 bases and J by 3 bases, with 14 bases between the two germline ends. CDR3 sequence (DNA): TGTGCCAGCGGGAGTACAGTTCACTATAATTCACCCCTCCACTTT. As protein: CASGSTVHYNSPLHF.

This chain connects TRBV6-4 to TRBJ2-2; 9 bases match TRBD2. The germline gives CDR1 MRHNA, CDR2 SNTAGT. V lost 6 bases to trimming and J lost 0 bases; unmatched junction nucleotides: 5. There are 16 residues in the CDR3. The CDR3: CASSPLAGTNTGELFF. CDR3 coding DNA: TGTGCCAGCAGCCCTCTAGCGGGGACGAACACCGGGGAGCTGTTTTTT.

The chain uses TRBV6-1 and TRBJ2-7, with D perhaps TRBD1 (6 bases). The CDR3 is 14 amino acids. CDR1 and CDR2 (germline): MNHNS, SASEGT. Deletions cut 6 bases from V and 6 bases from J, with 18 bases between. CDR3 amino acids: CASSRAGAAGEQYF. The CDR3, as DNA: TGTGCCAGCAGCCGCGCAGGGGCAGCAGGCGAGCAGTACTTC.

This chain links TRBV29-1 with TRBJ2-7; 9 bases match TRBD2. The junction had 4 bases not matched to a gene; V was cut back by 7 bases and J by 0 bases. Per germline, CDR1 SQVTM and CDR2 ANQGSEA. The CDR3 is made up of 13 amino acids. CDR3 residues: CSAASGISYEQYF. The CDR3 region has the DNA TGCAGCGCTGCTAGCGGGATCTCCTACGAGCAGTACTTC.

This chain uses TRBV28 with TRBJ2-5; 7 bases line up with TRBD2. V lost 6 bases and J lost 5; bases outside the gene matches: 9. Germline V lookup: CDR1 MDHEN, CDR2 SYDVKM. This CDR3 is 14 amino acids long. This CDR3 reads CASRSGASRETQYF. In DNA, the CDR3 is TGTGCCAGCAGGAGCGGGGCCTCCCGGGAGACCCAGTACTTC.

The chain couples TRBV12-3 or TRBV12-4 to TRBJ1-2, with no clear D. The CDR3 covers 13 residues. The germline V and J ends were trimmed by 5 bases and 8 bases, with 15 bases remaining between them. The CDR3 nucleotides read TGTGCCAGCAGTCCCGGGCTCACGGGAGGCTACACCTTC. Translated, it gives CASSPGLTGGYTF.

The chain has TRBV30 and TRBJ1-2; D uncertain. This CDR3 contains 19 residues. Germline values: CDR1 GTSNPN, CDR2 SVGIG (reference sequence). V gave up 2 bases and J gave up 0 bases, with 25 bases separating them. CDR3: CAWSTLASFHSAANYGYTF. The CDR3 bases are TGTGCCTGGAGTACGTTGGCAAGTTTCCATTCCGCCGCTAACTATGGCTACACCTTC.

This clonotype was seen a few times. The chain combines TRBV7-2 with TRBJ2-3; D is possibly TRBD2 (6 bases). Germline values: CDR1 SGHTA, CDR2 FQGNSA. V was cut by 1 base and J by 0 bases, with 11 bases left in between. The CDR3 length is 16 residues. The CDR3 loop reads CASSLGGVGSTDTQYF. In DNA form, the CDR3 reads TGTGCCAGCAGCTTAGGCGGGGTCGGGAGCACAGATACGCAGTATTTT.

The chain recombines TRBV7-2 with TRBJ2-3; D might be TRBD2 (6 bases). This CDR3 comprises 12 residues. Germline CDR1 reads SGHTA; CDR2 reads FQGNSA. With 3 bases removed from V and 11 bases from J, the gap between germline ends came to 12 bases. CDR3: CASSFGLGGQYF. The CDR3 region has the DNA TGTGCCAGCAGCTTTGGCCTGGGGGGGCAGTATTTT.

J is TRBJ2-7 and V is TRBV25-1; 9 bases map to TRBD1. Germline-derived CDR1 and CDR2 are MGHDK and SYGVNS. This CDR3 has 13 residues. Losses at the gene ends were 4 bases for V and 2 bases for J; bases not matched to a gene: 0. Here the CDR3 reads CASSGQGAYEQYF. The DNA of the CDR3 is TGTGCCAGCAGTGGACAGGGGGCCTACGAGCAGTACTTC.

This sequence joins TRBV19 and TRBJ1-5, with a weak D call TRBD1 (6 bases). Germline V gives CDR1 LNHDA, CDR2 SQIVND (reference sequence). Trimming took off 3 bases at V and 1 base at J, with 19 bases between the two ends. The CDR3 is made up of 18 amino acids. The CDR3 sequence: CASSIRQVGSGSNQPQHF. CDR3 bases: TGTGCCAGTAGTATCCGACAGGTCGGGTCCGGGAGCAATCAGCCCCAGCATTTT.

The V and J genes are TRBV20-1 and TRBJ2-1; tentative D call: TRBD1 (5 bases). V lost 1 base and J lost 7, with 11 bases in between. Germline V gene sequence: CDR1 DFQATT, CDR2 SNEGSKA (reference sequence). The CDR3 consists of 13 residues. The CDR3 DNA reads TGCAGTGCTAGAGCTTGGAAGGGGAATGAGCAGTTCTTC. This sequence encodes CSARAWKGNEQFF.

The chain combines TRBV7-9 with TRBJ1-5; no firm D call. The germline V gene has CDR1 SEHNR and CDR2 FQNEAQ (reference sequence). This CDR3 has 13 residues. Trimming stripped 1 base from V and 7 bases from J, with 8 bases between. This CDR3 reads CASSLEGKQPQHF. As DNA, the CDR3 is TGTGCCAGCAGCTTAGAAGGGAAACAGCCCCAGCATTTT.

The gene calls are TRBV23-1 and TRBJ1-2; D is unclear. TRBV23-1 is reported as an ORF; its role is uncertain. Trimming left V 1 base short and J 4 bases short, with 28 bases between. There are 20 residues in the CDR3. The DNA of the CDR3 is TGCGCCAGCAGTCAATTAACGACTTTACCTAGACTTTTGAGGGCCTATGGCTACACCTTC. Translating gives CASSQLTTLPRLLRAYGYTF.

CDR3 DNA sequence: TGCAGTGCTAGTAATAGGGGGGGCTCGTCCTATAATTCACCCCTCCACTTT. Its protein is CSASNRGGSSYNSPLHF. The chain uses TRBV20-1 and TRBJ1-6, with D maybe TRBD1 (6 bases). V dropped 3 bases and J dropped 1 base, with 16 bases sitting between them. In germline, CDR1 is DFQATT, CDR2 SNEGSKA (reference sequence). The length of the CDR3 is 17 residues.

This clonotype was observed a few times. This chain connects TRBV19 to TRBJ1-2; no clear D gene. The ends were cut back, 6 bases at V and 2 bases at J, with 16 bases in the middle. The CDR3 is made up of 15 amino acids. Per germline, CDR1 LNHDA and CDR2 SQIVND (reference sequence). The CDR3 protein is CASSPRRGSNYGYTF. DNA of the CDR3: TGTGCCAGTAGCCCAAGGCGGGGTTCAAACTATGGCTACACCTTC. The full variable domain, rest sourced from reference TRBV19 and TRBJ1-2, is DGGITQSPKYLFRKEGQNVTLSCEQNLNHDAMYWYRQDPGQGLRLIYYSQIVNDFQKGDIAEGYSVSREKKESFPLTVTSAQKNPTAFYLCASSPRRGSNYGYTFGSGTRLTVV.

The chain links TRBV20-1 to TRBJ1-6; D remains ambiguous. This CDR3 spans 14 amino acids. V lost 2 bases and J 0 bases, leaving 5 bases between the germline ends. From germline, CDR1 is DFQATT and CDR2 SNEGSKA (reference sequence). The DNA of the CDR3 is TGCAGTGCTAGAAACCCCTCCTATAATTCACCCCTCCACTTT. Its translation: CSARNPSYNSPLHF.

This clonotype occurred a few times. The chain carries TRBV7-2 and TRBJ2-7; TRBD2 matches at 7 bases. V lost 5 bases, J lost 2 bases, and 6 bases stayed unmatched. Per the germline V gene, CDR1 is SGHTA and CDR2 is FQGNSA. There are 14 residues in the CDR3. DNA for the CDR3: TGTGCCAGCAGCCCCAGCGGGAACCCCTACGAGCAGTACTTC. It translates to CASSPSGNPYEQYF. Drawing the rest from reference TRBV7-2 and TRBJ2-7, the complete variable domain is GAGVSQSPSNKVTEKGKDVELRCDPISGHTALYWYRQSLGQGLEFLIYFQGNSAPDKSGLPSDRFSAERTGGSVSTLTIQRTQQEDSAVYLCASSPSGNPYEQYFGPGTRLTVT.

The CDR3 nucleotides read TGCAGTGCACGACAGGGGGCTGGCGGCTATAATTCACCCCTCCACTTT. Its protein product is CSARQGAGGYNSPLHF. The J gene is TRBJ1-6, the V gene TRBV20-1; TRBD1 matches 10 bases. The CDR3 runs to 16 residues. Germline V gives CDR1 DFQATT, CDR2 SNEGSKA (reference sequence). V trimming: 6 bases; J trimming: 3 bases; junction bases outside the gene matches: 8.